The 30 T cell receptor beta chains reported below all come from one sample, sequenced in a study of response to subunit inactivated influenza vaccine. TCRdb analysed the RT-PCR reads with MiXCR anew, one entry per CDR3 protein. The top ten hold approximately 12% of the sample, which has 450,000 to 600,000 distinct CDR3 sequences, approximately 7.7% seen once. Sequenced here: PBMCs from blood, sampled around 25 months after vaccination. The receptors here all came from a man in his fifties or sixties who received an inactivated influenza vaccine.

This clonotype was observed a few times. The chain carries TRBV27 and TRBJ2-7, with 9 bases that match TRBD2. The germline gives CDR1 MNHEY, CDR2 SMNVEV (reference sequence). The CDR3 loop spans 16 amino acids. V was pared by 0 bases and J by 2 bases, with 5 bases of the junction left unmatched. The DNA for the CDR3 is TGTGCCAGCAGTTTATCCCCAGCGGGAGGAACCTACGAGCAGTACTTC. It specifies CASSLSPAGGTYEQYF.

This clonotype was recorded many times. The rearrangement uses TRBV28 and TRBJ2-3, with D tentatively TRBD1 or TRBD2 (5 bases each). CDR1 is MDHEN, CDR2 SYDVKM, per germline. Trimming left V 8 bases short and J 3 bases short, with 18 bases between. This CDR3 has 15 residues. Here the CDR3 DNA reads TGTGCCAGCTCCCCGGGAAGGGGAAAGACAGATACGCAGTATTTT. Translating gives CASSPGRGKTDTQYF. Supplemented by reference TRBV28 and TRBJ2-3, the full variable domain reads DVKVTQSSRYLVKRTGEKVFLECVQDMDHENMFWYRQDPGLGLRLIYFSYDVKMKEKGDIPEGYSVSREKKERFSLILESASTNQTSMYLCASSPGRGKTDTQYFGPGTRLTVL.

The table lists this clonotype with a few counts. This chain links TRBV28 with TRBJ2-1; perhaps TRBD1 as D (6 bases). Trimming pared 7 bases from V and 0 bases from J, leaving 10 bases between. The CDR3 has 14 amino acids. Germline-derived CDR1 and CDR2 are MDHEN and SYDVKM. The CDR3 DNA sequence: TGTGCCAGCAACGGACAGAGCTCCTACAATGAGCAGTTCTTC. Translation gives CASNGQSSYNEQFF. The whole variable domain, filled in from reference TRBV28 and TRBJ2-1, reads DVKVTQSSRYLVKRTGEKVFLECVQDMDHENMFWYRQDPGLGLRLIYFSYDVKMKEKGDIPEGYSVSREKKERFSLILESASTNQTSMYLCASNGQSSYNEQFFGPGTRLTVL.

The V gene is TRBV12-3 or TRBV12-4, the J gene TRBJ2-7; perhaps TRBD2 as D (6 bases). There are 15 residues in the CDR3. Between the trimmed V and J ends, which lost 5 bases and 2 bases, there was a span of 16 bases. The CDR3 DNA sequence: TGTGCCAGCAGTGGGAGGTCCAGCTTTCCCTACGAGCAGTACTTC. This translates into CASSGRSSFPYEQYF.

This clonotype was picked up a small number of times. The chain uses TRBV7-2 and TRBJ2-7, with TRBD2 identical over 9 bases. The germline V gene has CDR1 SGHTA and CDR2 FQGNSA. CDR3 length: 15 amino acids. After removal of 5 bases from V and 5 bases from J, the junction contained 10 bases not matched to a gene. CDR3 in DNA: TGTGCCAGCAGCCAGACCCTAGCGGGGAACCACGAGCAGTACTTC. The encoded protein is CASSQTLAGNHEQYF.

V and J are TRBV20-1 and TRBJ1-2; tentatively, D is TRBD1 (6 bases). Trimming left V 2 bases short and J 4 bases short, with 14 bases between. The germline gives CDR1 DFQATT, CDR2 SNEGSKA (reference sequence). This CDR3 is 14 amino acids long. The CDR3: CSARKDQGRYGYTF. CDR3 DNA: TGCAGTGCTAGAAAAGACCAGGGGCGCTATGGCTACACCTTC.

CDR3 DNA sequence: TGTGCCAGCAGTCCCCAAACAGGGTCCTACGAGCAGTACTTC. Translated: CASSPQTGSYEQYF. The genes are TRBV12-3 or TRBV12-4 and TRBJ2-7; a possible D gene is TRBD1 (6 bases). This CDR3 is built from 14 residues. V lost 5 bases to trimming and J lost 1 base, with 12 bases between them.

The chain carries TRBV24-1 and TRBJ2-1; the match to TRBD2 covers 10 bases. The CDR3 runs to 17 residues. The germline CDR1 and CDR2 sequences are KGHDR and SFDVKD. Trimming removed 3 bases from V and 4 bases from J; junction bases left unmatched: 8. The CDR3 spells CATSDASGGLLYNEQFF. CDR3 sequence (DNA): TGTGCCACCAGTGATGCTAGCGGGGGCCTATTATACAATGAGCAGTTCTTC.

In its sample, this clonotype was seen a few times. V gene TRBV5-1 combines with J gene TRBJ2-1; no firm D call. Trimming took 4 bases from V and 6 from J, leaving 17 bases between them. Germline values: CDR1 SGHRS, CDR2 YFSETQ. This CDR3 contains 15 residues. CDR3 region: CASSNGRIRVNEQFF. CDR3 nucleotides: TGCGCCAGCAGCAACGGTCGGATAAGAGTCAATGAGCAGTTCTTC.

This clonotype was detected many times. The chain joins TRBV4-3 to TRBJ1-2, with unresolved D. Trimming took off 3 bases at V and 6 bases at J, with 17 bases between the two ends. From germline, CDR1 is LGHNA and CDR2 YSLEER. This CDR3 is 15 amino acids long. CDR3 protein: CASSHKSYPTDGYTF. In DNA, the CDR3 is TGCGCCAGCAGCCACAAATCCTACCCGACGGATGGCTACACCTTC.

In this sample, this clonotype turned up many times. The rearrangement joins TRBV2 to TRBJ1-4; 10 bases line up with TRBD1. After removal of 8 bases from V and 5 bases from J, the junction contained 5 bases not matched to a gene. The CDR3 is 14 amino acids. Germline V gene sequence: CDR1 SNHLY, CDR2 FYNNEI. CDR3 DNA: TGTGCCAGCTGCCGGGACAGGGGAAATGAAAAACTGTTTTTT. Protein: CASCRDRGNEKLFF.

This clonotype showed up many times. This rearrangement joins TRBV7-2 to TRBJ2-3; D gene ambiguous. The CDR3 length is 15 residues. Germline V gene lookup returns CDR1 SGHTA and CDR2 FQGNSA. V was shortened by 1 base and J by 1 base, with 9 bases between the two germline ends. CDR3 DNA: TGTGCCAGCAGCTTAGTCTGGGCGGGCACAGATACGCAGTATTTT. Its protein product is CASSLVWAGTDTQYF.

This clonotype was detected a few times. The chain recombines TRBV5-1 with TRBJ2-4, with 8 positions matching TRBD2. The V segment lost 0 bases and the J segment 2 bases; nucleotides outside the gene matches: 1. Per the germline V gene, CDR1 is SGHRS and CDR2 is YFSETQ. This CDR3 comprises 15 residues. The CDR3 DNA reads TGCGCCAGCAGCTTGGCGGGAGGGTCCAAAAACATTCAGTACTTC. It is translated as CASSLAGGSKNIQYF.

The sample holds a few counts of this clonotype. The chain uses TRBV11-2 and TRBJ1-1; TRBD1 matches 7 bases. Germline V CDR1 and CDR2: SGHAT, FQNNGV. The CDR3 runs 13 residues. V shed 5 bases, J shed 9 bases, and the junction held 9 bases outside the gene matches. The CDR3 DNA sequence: TGTGCCAGCAGCCCGACAGGGTTCGGTAAAGCTTTCTTT. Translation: CASSPTGFGKAFF. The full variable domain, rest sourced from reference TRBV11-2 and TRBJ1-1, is EAGVAQSPRYKIIEKRQSVAFWCNPISGHATLYWYQQILGQGPKLLIQFQNNGVVDDSQLPKDRFSAERLKGVDSTLKIQPAKLEDSAVYLCASSPTGFGKAFFGQGTRLTVV.

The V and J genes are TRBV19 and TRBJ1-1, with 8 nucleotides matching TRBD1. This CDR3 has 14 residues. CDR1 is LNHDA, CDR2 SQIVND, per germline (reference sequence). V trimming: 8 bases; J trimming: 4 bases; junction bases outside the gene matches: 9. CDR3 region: CASERTGGLTEAFF. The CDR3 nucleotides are TGTGCCAGTGAGAGAACAGGGGGTCTCACTGAAGCTTTCTTT.

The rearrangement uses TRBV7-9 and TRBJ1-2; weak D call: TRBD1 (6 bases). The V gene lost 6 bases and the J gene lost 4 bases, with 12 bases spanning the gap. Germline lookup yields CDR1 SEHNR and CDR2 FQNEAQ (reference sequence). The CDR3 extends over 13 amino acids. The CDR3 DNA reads TGTGCCAGCAGGACGGACAGTCCCTATGGCTACACCTTC. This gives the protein CASRTDSPYGYTF. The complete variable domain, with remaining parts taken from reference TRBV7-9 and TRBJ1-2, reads DTGVSQNPRHKITKRGQNVTFRCDPISEHNRLYWYRQTLGQGPEFLTYFQNEAQLEKSRLLSDRFSAERPKGSFSTLEIQRTEQGDSAMYLCASRTDSPYGYTFGSGTRLTVV.

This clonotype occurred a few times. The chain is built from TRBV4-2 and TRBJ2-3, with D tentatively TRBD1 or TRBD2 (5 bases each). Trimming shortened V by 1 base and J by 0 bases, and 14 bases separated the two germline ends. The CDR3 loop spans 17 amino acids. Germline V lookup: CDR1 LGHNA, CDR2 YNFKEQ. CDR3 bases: TGTGCCAGCAGCCAAGTGTCGTGGGGGTATAGCACAGATACGCAGTATTTT. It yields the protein CASSQVSWGYSTDTQYF.

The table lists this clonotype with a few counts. This CDR3 is CASSLVQGGEKLFF. The CDR3 DNA sequence: TGTGCCAGCAGCTTAGTGCAGGGAGGTGAAAAACTGTTTTTT. The rearrangement links TRBV7-6 to TRBJ1-4; D might be TRBD1 (5 bases). V was trimmed by 1 base and J by 7 bases, leaving 10 bases between them. CDR1 and CDR2 from the germline V gene are SGHVS and FNYEAQ. The CDR3 is 14 residues long.

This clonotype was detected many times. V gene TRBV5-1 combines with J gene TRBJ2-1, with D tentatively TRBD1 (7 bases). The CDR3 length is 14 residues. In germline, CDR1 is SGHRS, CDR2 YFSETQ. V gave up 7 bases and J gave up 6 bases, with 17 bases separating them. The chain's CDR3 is CASAEGASVNEQFF. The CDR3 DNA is TGCGCCAGCGCCGAGGGGGCTAGCGTCAATGAGCAGTTCTTC.

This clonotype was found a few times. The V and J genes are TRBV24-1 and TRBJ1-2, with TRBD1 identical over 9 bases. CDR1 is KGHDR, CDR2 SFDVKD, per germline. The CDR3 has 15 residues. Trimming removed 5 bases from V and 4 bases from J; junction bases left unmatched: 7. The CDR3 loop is CATSAGTGSFYGYTF. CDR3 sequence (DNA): TGTGCCACCAGTGCCGGGACAGGGTCGTTCTATGGCTACACCTTC.

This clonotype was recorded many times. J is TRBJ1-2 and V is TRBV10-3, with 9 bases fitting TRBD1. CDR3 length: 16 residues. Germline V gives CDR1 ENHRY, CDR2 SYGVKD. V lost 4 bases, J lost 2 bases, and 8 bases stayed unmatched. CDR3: CAISGPQGAINYGYTF. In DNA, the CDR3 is TGTGCCATCAGTGGTCCACAGGGGGCTATAAACTATGGCTACACCTTC.

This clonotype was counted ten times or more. CDR3 sequence reads: CASSDGTSSYNEQFF. The CDR3 DNA sequence: TGTGCCAGCAGTGACGGGACTAGCTCCTACAATGAGCAGTTCTTC. The rearrangement links TRBV6-1 to TRBJ2-1; 8 nucleotides match TRBD2. V was pared by 3 bases and J by 0 bases, with 1 base of the junction left unmatched. CDR3 length: 15 amino acids. Germline V lookup: CDR1 MNHNS, CDR2 SASEGT.

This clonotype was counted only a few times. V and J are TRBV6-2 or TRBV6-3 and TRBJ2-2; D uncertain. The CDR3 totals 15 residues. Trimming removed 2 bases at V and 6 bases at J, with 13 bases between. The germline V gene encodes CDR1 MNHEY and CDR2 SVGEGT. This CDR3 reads CASSYKVSSPGELFF. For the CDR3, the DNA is TGTGCCAGCAGTTACAAGGTGTCTTCCCCCGGGGAGCTGTTTTTT.

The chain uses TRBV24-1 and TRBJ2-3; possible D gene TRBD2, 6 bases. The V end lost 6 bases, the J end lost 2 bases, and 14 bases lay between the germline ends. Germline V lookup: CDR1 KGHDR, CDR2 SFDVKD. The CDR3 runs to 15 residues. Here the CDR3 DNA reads TGTGCCACCAGTTCCTTCAGGGACTCCACAGATACGCAGTATTTT. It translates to CATSSFRDSTDTQYF.

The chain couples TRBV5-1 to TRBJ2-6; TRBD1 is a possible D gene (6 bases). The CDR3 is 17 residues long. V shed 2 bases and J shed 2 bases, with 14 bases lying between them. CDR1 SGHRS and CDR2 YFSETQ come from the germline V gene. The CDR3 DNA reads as TGCGCCAGCAGCTTAGTTCCCTGGGGGCCTGGGGCCAACGTCCTGACTTTC. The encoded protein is CASSLVPWGPGANVLTF.

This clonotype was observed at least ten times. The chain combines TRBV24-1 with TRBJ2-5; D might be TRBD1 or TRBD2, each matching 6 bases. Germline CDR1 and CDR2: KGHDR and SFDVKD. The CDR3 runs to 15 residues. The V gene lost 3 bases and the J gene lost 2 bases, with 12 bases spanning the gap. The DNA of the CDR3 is TGTGCCACCAGTGATCCGGGGGCCCTACAAGAGACCCAGTACTTC. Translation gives CATSDPGALQETQYF.

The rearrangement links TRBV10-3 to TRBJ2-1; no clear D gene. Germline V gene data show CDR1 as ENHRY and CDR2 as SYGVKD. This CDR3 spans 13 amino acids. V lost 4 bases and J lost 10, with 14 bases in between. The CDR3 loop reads CAISVVSLREQFF. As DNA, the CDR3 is TGTGCCATCAGTGTGGTCTCCCTCCGCGAGCAGTTCTTC.

The CDR3 DNA is TGTGCCAGCAGCCAAGATTTGACCCAACGAGGTCCCCTCCACTTT. It translates to CASSQDLTQRGPLHF. V and J are TRBV4-2 and TRBJ1-6; no clear D. There are 15 residues in the CDR3. The V gene lost 0 bases and the J gene lost 13 bases, with 16 bases spanning the gap. The V gene's germline CDR1 is LGHNA and CDR2 YNFKEQ.

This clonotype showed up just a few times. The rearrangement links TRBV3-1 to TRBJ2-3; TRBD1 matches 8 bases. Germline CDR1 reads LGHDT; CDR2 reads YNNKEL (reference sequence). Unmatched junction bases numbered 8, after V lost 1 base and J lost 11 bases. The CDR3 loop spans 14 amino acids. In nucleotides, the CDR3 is TGTGCCAGCAGCCAAGTTATGGACAGGGAGGTGCAGTATTTT. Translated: CASSQVMDREVQYF.

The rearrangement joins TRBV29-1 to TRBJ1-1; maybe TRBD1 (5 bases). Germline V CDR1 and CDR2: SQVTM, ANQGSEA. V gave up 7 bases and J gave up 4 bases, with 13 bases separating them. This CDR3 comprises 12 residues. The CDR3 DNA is TGCAGCGGCAGGGAGGGAGGCACTGAAGCTTTCTTT. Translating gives CSGREGGTEAFF.